This TCR beta chain stems from a study of PD-1 blockade in classical Hodgkin lymphoma (dated by TCRdb to 2018 to 2020). Regarding the complete study: Nivolumab dosing was 3 mg/kg intravenously every 2 weeks, continuing until either disease progression or unacceptable toxicity. To define a peripheral blood immune signature of response to PD-1 blockade in classical Hodgkin lymphoma, the study combined TCR beta sequencing with CyTOF.

The sample's time point label, in plain terms: cycle 2 day 1 (C2D1) of nivolumab. Relapse after autologous stem cell transplantation had occurred in all trial patients, and cohorts A, B and C were distinguished by prior brentuximab vedotin exposure. The trial cohort comprised some 60 patients with relapsed/refractory classical Hodgkin lymphoma whose best overall responses were complete response, partial response or progressive disease. Single-agent nivolumab was administered to trial patients in the multi-cohort phase II CheckMate 205 trial. An independent review committee assessed best overall response by applying the 2007 International Working Group response criteria. Trial PBMCs were obtained immediately prior to nivolumab initiation (C1D1) and on therapy at cycle 2 day 1 and cycle 4 day 1. Peripheral blood was collected in 8 mL Vacutainer Cell Preparation Tubes, from which PBMCs were isolated by centrifugation and then cryopreserved.

This clone has only one observation. Its binding antigen is unknown. No base qualities exist here, and no much larger clone lies one base off it. Genomic DNA was extracted with the Qiagen DNeasy kit from unsorted PBMCs and from negatively selected CD4+ and CD8+ fractions. Amplification of TCR beta CDR3 regions was done by immunoSEQ multiplex PCR with primers that anneal to V and J segments. A synthetic immune receptor repertoire was used to minimize amplification bias, and any residual bias was removed computationally once sequencing was done. On the study's bioinformatics: Repertoire diversity was quantified as the Shannon entropy index using custom Python scripts. The unsorted, CD4+ and CD8+ repertoires were each analyzed separately, with the exception of combined analyses, where CD4+ and CD8+ sequences were merged in silico. A clone counted as expanded when the clone's frequency after treatment rose at least 2-fold relative to C1D1, and clones undetected at baseline were given a pseudocount of 0.5. Singleton clones were defined as clones with 0 or 1 copy at C1D1, and non-singleton clones were defined as clones with 2 or more copies. Clones expanded in unsorted samples were annotated as CD4+, CD8+ or unknown by matching protein sequences in sorted samples from the same patient. Wilcoxon tests were applied to paired samples to test diversity changes from C1D1 to C4D1. Held by TCRdb, this immuneACCESS table contains in-frame sequences only and omits some clones. Under half of the omission traces to an unresolved V gene where checked; the cause of the rest is unknown. V and J calls and clone size are given by that table; D and trimming were obtained from the DNA. This sample holds fewer than 30,000 clones; approximately 82% were observed only once. The ten biggest clones cover about a fifth of the sample.

The investigation overall reported the following: Baseline diversity similar to that of newly diagnosed patients was observed in trial patients achieving complete response, whereas significantly lower diversity was observed in partial responders and progressors. By C4D1, a significant rise was seen in CD4+ TCR diversity but not in CD8+ TCR diversity (p=0.0027 vs p=0.16), and the rise was most apparent among complete responders (p=0.02). Baseline TCR diversity was reported to be lower in newly diagnosed patients than in healthy donors, and even lower in relapsed/refractory patients. The study covered only a single clinical trial cohort, and the causes of the repertoire differences, possibly disease activity or prior therapy, were still not defined. Diversity was lower in patients who began nivolumab less than 1 year after ASCT, so these patients were left out of later analyses to avoid confounding by immune reconstitution.

A distance of 15 bases separates the germline ends of V and J, which lose 5 bases and 7 bases respectively. The CDR3 contains 14 residues, cysteine and phenylalanine counted. The entry retains the CDR3 DNA only, 42 bases that are in frame from base 1. Based on the germline V gene, the CDR1 and CDR2 sequences are KGHSH and LQKENI. The chain uses TRBV18 and TRBJ1-5; the D gene cannot be resolved reliably. This clonotype was obtained from a human donor with classical Hodgkin lymphoma. Sequencing used peripheral blood mononuclear cells (PBMCs), obtained before the second cycle of nivolumab. For the CDR3, the sequence is CASSSSGLTQPQHF. The DNA sequence follows: TGTGCCAGCTCATCCTCGGGTCTTACCCAGCCCCAGCATTTT. Joined to the reference TRBV18 and TRBJ1-5 proteins, this CDR3 gives the full variable domain: NAGVMQNPRHLVRRRGQEARLRCSPMKGHSHVYWYRQLPEEGLKFMVYLQKENIIDESGMPKERFSAEFPKEGPSILRIQQVVRGDSAAYFCASSSSGLTQPQHFGDGTRLSIL.